Listed below are T cell receptor beta chains from one sample, sequenced in a study of cytomegalovirus exposure and HLA in healthy donors. Only in-frame clones appear in the TCRdb table, and some are missing; sequencing was by immunoSEQ multiplex PCR. Here the sample spans under 200,000 clones, around 69% being singletons. The sequenced sample was PBMCs. The receptors were sampled from a man between 60 and 75 years old in good health and CMV-seronegative. The CDR3 runs from the conserved cysteine through the conserved F or W. The order of the fields is D gene, clone size, J gene, V gene, CDR3 DNA, CDR3 protein. The D gene is left open where the match is weak. Rows may omit the clone size; those that give it use once, few, many or a size class.

>-|-|TRBJ2-2|TRBV29-1
TGCAGCGCCCGAACACAGCCAAACGGGGAGCTGTTTTTT
CSARTQPNGELFF
>TRBD2|-|TRBJ2-5|TRBV14
TGTGCCAGCAGCCACCGGACTAGCGGGAGTCGTGAGACCCAGTACTTC
CASSHRTSGSRETQYF
>-|once|TRBJ2-2|TRBV5-1
TGCGCCAGCAGGCTACAGGGCCTGACCGGGGAGCTGTTTTTT
CASRLQGLTGELFF
>TRBD1|few|TRBJ2-5|TRBV6-5
TGTGCCAGCAGTTACTCTAAGACAGGGAATAGGGAGACCCAGTACTTC
CASSYSKTGNRETQYF
>TRBD1|-|TRBJ2-5|TRBV5-4
TGTGCCAGCAGCTCTACAGGGGCGGTGCAGTACTTC
CASSSTGAVQYF
>-|-|TRBJ2-3|TRBV6-5
TGTGCCAGCACCCGTCAGGGGAGCACAGATACGCAGTATTTT
CASTRQGSTDTQYF
>-|-|TRBJ1-2|TRBV5-1
TGCGCCAGCAGCTTGGTCGGAGCTTCCTATGGCTACACCTTC
CASSLVGASYGYTF
>TRBD1|-|TRBJ2-1|TRBV5-1
TGCGCCAGCAGCCCCGGACAGGGGTCCTACAATGAGCAGTTCTTC
CASSPGQGSYNEQFF
>TRBD1|-|TRBJ1-4|TRBV30
TGTGCCTGGAGTCAGGGGGGTATAGCCGAAAAACTGTTTTTT
CAWSQGGIAEKLFF
>TRBD1|-|TRBJ1-2|TRBV7-2
TGTGCCAGCAGAGATCAGGGGGCTCTGGGCTACACCTTC
CASRDQGALGYTF
>-|-|TRBJ2-5|TRBV27
TGTGCCAGCAGTTTAACACGGAGTGGCAAGTCGGAGACCCAGTACTTC
CASSLTRSGKSETQYF
>TRBD1|-|TRBJ1-3|TRBV4-3
TGCGCCAGCAGCCGCGGACAGGGGGCCAACACCATATATTTT
CASSRGQGANTIYF
>-|-|TRBJ2-7|TRBV7-2
TGTGCCAGCAGCTTTATAGGCGGCGCCGCCTACGAGCAGTACTTC
CASSFIGGAAYEQYF
>TRBD2|-|TRBJ2-1|TRBV5-5
TGTGCCAGCAGCAAGGGAGGGAATGAGCAGTTCTTC
CASSKGGNEQFF
>-|-|TRBJ1-3|TRBV20-1
TGCAGTGCAATGACAGGACACACCATATATTTT
CSAMTGHTIYF
>TRBD1|few|TRBJ2-1|TRBV7-9
TGTTCCAGCAGCTTCATCGACAGGGGGAGAGGCTCCTACAATGAGCAGTTCTTC
CSSSFIDRGRGSYNEQFF
>TRBD2|once|TRBJ2-7|TRBV5-1
TGCGCCAGCAGCTTGAGGACTAGCGGGGGTGAAATCTACGAGCAGTACTTC
CASSLRTSGGEIYEQYF
>-|-|TRBJ1-5|TRBV7-9
TGTTCCAGCAGCTTAGGGGGGGGCAATCAGCCCCAGCATTTT
CSSSLGGGNQPQHF
>TRBD1|once|TRBJ1-2|TRBV18
TGTGCCAGCTCACCACCCGACAGGGCTGGCTACACCTTC
CASSPPDRAGYTF
>TRBD1|-|TRBJ2-7|TRBV7-9
TGTGCCAGCAGCTTAGGGGTATGGGACAGGGTGGCGTTC
CASSLGVWDRVAF
>-|few|TRBJ1-1|TRBV4-3
TGCGCCAGCAGCCAAGTTAGTCAGGGCACTGAAGCTTTCTTT
CASSQVSQGTEAFF
>TRBD1|few|TRBJ2-7|TRBV5-4
TGTGCCAGCAGCCTGGAGACCGGACAGGGGTACGGGCAGTACTTC
CASSLETGQGYGQYF
>TRBD1|once|TRBJ1-5|TRBV4-1
TGCGCCAGCAGCCAGTCAGGGGGCGCGGGAAGCAATCAGCCCCAGCATTTT
CASSQSGGAGSNQPQHF
>-|few|TRBJ2-2|TRBV5-1
TGCGCCAGCGGCCTTACTACAACCGGGGAGCTGTTTTTT
CASGLTTTGELFF
>TRBD1|-|TRBJ1-1|TRBV18
TGTGCCAGCTCACCACCCTTGACAGGGGACACTGAAGCTTTCTTT
CASSPPLTGDTEAFF
>TRBD2|-|TRBJ2-5|TRBV18
TGTGCCAGCTCACCACCTCCAGCGGGGGGGCAAGAGACCCAGTACTTC
CASSPPPAGGQETQYF
>-|-|TRBJ2-3|TRBV30
TGTGCCTGGAGTGTACTGTCAGATACGCAGTATTTT
CAWSVLSDTQYF
>TRBD1|-|TRBJ1-5|TRBV7-2
TGTGCCAGCAGCTTAAGAGCAGGGGGTGGGCAGCCCCAGCATTTT
CASSLRAGGGQPQHF
>-|-|TRBJ2-2|TRBV6-6
TGTGCCAGCAAGGCGGGACCGAACACCGGGGAGCTGTTTTTT
CASKAGPNTGELFF
>TRBD2|-|TRBJ2-3|TRBV11-2
TGTGCCAGCAGCTCCCGTCTTGGGGCGGGAGGGACAGATACGCAGTATTTT
CASSSRLGAGGTDTQYF
>TRBD1|-|TRBJ2-7|TRBV30
TGTGCCTGGAGCCCCGGGACAGTGACCTACGAGCAGTACTTC
CAWSPGTVTYEQYF
>-|-|TRBJ2-5|TRBV5-1
TGCGCCAGCAGTTTAGCCGCAGGGGCAGAAGAGACCCAGTACTTC
CASSLAAGAEETQYF
>TRBD1|-|TRBJ1-2|TRBV6-5
TGTGCCAGCAGTTTCGGGACAGGGATTGGCTACACCTTC
CASSFGTGIGYTF
>-|few|TRBJ2-3|TRBV15
TGTGCCACCAGTCAGCGGGTTACTAGCACAGATACGCAGTATTTT
CATSQRVTSTDTQYF
>-|-|TRBJ2-5|TRBV6-5
TGTGCCAGCAGTTACTCGAATCTACAGGGACCGTGGACCCAGTACTTC
CASSYSNLQGPWTQYF
>TRBD2|-|TRBJ2-7|TRBV11-2
TGTGCCAGCACCACTCTCGATCCTAGCGGCACCTACGAGCAGTACTTC
CASTTLDPSGTYEQYF
>-|-|TRBJ1-5|TRBV6-1
TGTGCCAGCAGTGATGTGGGGGCCCAGCCCCAGCATTTT
CASSDVGAQPQHF
>TRBD1|few|TRBJ2-5|TRBV5-4
TGTGCCAGCAGCTTGAGGCCAGGGGGCAGTGAGACCCAGTACTTC
CASSLRPGGSETQYF
>TRBD1|-|TRBJ1-5|TRBV6-5
TGTGCCAGCAGACCGACAGGGTTGAGTCAGCCCCAGCATTTT
CASRPTGLSQPQHF